The TCR beta chain described here comes from a study of blood T cell repertoires in COVID-19 (dated by TCRdb to 2019 to 2021). Concerning the study at large: For ImmuneRACE Cohort 3, a participant was defined as recovered based on two consecutive negative NP/OP PCR tests, clearance by a healthcare professional, or resolution of symptoms. Sample metadata almost always included a de-identified subject ID, COVID-19 status, age in years and sex. The samples were drawn from two sources: the first 160 participants of the ongoing ImmuneRACE study, and fewer than 1,500 subjects contributed by 6 global collaborators. The repertoires were released in a freely available public database intended as a resource for research on the immune response to SARS-CoV-2. Samples covering the acute and convalescent phases of COVID-19 were provided by collaborators in the United States, Italy and Spain. The dataset comprised deeply sampled blood TCRbeta repertoires from subjects exposed to, actively infected with, or recovered from COVID-19. The material from the prospective study consisted of cDNA or gDNA derived from T cells, B-cell-depleted T cells, or PBMCs. Where available, HLA class I and class II types were taken from metadata supplied by the sample provider and were not determined by assay-based typing. What the study reported, not specific to this receptor: The quantity of clinical and demographic metadata differed by source and by participant and was supplied without curation.

TCRbeta CDR3 regions were amplified from genomic DNA by means of the immunoSEQ Assay, a bias-controlled multiplex PCR. As for the original processing: Nucleated cell counts per sample were estimated from amplification of reference gene primers within the assay. Sequence reads were collapsed and filtered to measure the absolute abundance of every unique TCRbeta CDR3 rearrangement. Productive Simpson clonality was computed per sample as the square root of Simpson's diversity index over productive rearrangements. TCRdb mirrors the immuneACCESS table, restricted to in-frame sequences. Some clones are absent from its copies; in checked studies, under half trace to an unresolved V gene, and the reason for the others is unknown. The V and J calls and clone size are taken from that table; D and trimming were inferred from the DNA. For this sample there are some 330,000 clones; more than 70% appear just once. The ten largest clones capture approximately 1.8% of the sample.

As for this clone: The antigen it recognizes is unknown. No much larger clone exists at a distance of one base, and base qualities are not known.

Relative to germline, V is 4 bases shorter and J is 0 bases shorter, with 17 bases between their ends. The CDR3 measures 17 amino acids from cysteine to phenylalanine. Of all the DNA, just the CDR3 is kept, 51 bases in frame from base 1. The CDR1 and CDR2 encoded by the germline V gene are KGHSH and LQKENI. In the prospective study, participants were 18 to 89 years old, resided in 25 or so geographic areas of the United States, and were enrolled through a virtual design. In the prospective study, cohorts were assigned on the basis of participant-reported clinical history obtained from a screening survey and a study questionnaire. Mobile phlebotomists in the prospective study collected whole blood, serum and a nasopharyngeal or oropharyngeal swab from every participant. Additional blood draws and questionnaires over an approximately two-month period could optionally be provided by prospective study participants. Before DNA extraction, prospective study blood samples were shipped either frozen or at room temperature.

Sequences were obtained from PBMCs or T cells enriched from blood (not recorded which). The chain joins TRBV18 to TRBJ2-3, with the D segment identity uncertain. This sequence was found in a man aged 35 to 55 in a cohort exposed to, infected with or recovered from COVID-19 (not recorded which). Here is the DNA: TGTGCCAGCTCACAAAACCAGGCAGTAACTAGCACAGATACGCAGTATTTT. It translates as CASSQNQAVTSTDTQYF.